This T cell receptor beta chain was captured by sequencing in a study of shared clonotypes between healthy human individuals. General study findings and limits: Rarefaction exposed incomplete sorted-subset sequencing despite large depth. Lower generation probabilities were found for non-shared clonotypes than for those shared by all four donors.

For each subset, genomic DNA was distributed in equal portions over several immunoSEQ plates. The repertoire was sequenced with immunoSEQ multiplex PCR; TCRdb's copy has only in-frame clones and lacks some. The sample lists around 2,100,000 clones; about 95% were seen once. A note on this clone: Its matching antigen is unknown. Relative to the germline gene, one junction end is altered; a read error may explain this.

The germline CDR1 and CDR2 sequences are SGHTA and FQGNSA. The CDR3 loop spans 16 amino acids. Naive-designated CD8 cells lacked CD45RO, were positively enriched for CCR7, and omitted terminally differentiated effector memory CD45RA+ cells. The clonotype originates from a man aged 18 to 35 in good health. The sample taken for sequencing was naive CD8+ T cells sorted from blood. This chain uses TRBV7-2 with TRBJ2-3, with 12 bases that match TRBD2. The CDR3 region is CASSLAGGPITDTQYF. CDR3 nucleotides: TGTGCCAGCAGCCTAGCGGGAGGGCCAATCACAGATACGCAGTATTTT.